This T cell receptor beta chain was identified during a study of blood T cell repertoires in COVID-19. About the study: From the United States, Italy and Spain came samples of acute and convalescent COVID-19. T cells, B-cell-depleted T cells, or PBMCs supplied cDNA or gDNA.

As handled by the study authors: Reference gene primers were amplified, and this amplification served to estimate nucleated cell counts. Here immunoSEQ multiplex PCR was the method, and the copy in TCRdb shows in-frame clones only, minus some. The V and J calls and clone size come from that table; D and trimming were worked out from the DNA. The repertoire includes about 210,000 clones, approximately 91% of them detected once, and approximately 0.69% sits in the top ten. This TCR was recovered from a man in his forties or fifties with acute or convalescent COVID-19. Sequences were obtained from peripheral blood.

The CDR3 loop is CASSYYLSSTDTQYF. Written as DNA, the CDR3 is TGCGCCAGCAGCTACTACTTGTCTAGCACAGATACGCAGTATTTT. The rearrangement joins TRBV4-3 to TRBJ2-3; D gene unclear. Germline V gives CDR1 LGHNA, CDR2 YSLEER. Trimming left V 5 bases short and J 0 bases short, with 12 bases between. This CDR3 has 15 amino acids.